The 13 T cell receptor beta chains presented below share a single source sample, sequenced in a study of vaccination and CD4 T cells after COVID-19. These receptors have no known antigen. Cultured CD4+ T-cell DNA underwent Oncomine TCR Beta short-read sequencing. TCRdb re-called the PCR reads through MiXCR, storing one row per CDR3 protein. This table holds approximately 20,000 distinct CDR3 sequences, roughly half found once. Documented treatment: 10-day PBMC culture with coronavirus spike peptide pools or control peptides (ViraFEST assay). The sequencing here drew on CD4+ T cells from blood, cultured in vitro, taken before SARS-CoV-2 vaccination. All receptors come from a human donor who had recovered from COVID-19.

This clonotype showed up just a few times. The chain joins TRBV20-1 to TRBJ1-2, with TRBD1 matching over 9 bases. The CDR3 extends over 16 amino acids. Germline V gene lookup returns CDR1 DFQATT and CDR2 SNEGSKA (reference sequence). Trimming took 6 bases from V and 5 from J; bases not matched to a gene: 16. The CDR3 loop reads CSAEPQPGQGVYGYTF. CDR3 in DNA: TGCAGTGCCGAGCCGCAACCGGGACAGGGAGTTTATGGCTACACCTTC.

The genes are TRBV7-8 and TRBJ2-3; D tentatively fits TRBD1 or TRBD2 (5 bases each). The CDR3 contains 15 residues. Germline lookup yields CDR1 SGHVS and CDR2 FQNEAQ. Trimming took 0 bases from V and 0 from J, leaving 7 bases between them. The CDR3 region is CASSLAGVSTDTQYF. For the CDR3, the DNA is TGTGCCAGCAGCTTAGCGGGGGTGAGCACAGATACGCAGTATTTT. Drawing the rest from reference TRBV7-8 and TRBJ2-3, the complete variable domain is GAGVSQSPRYKVAKRGQDVALRCDPISGHVSLFWYQQALGQGPEFLTYFQNEAQLDKSGLPSDRFFAERPEGSVSTLKIQRTQQEDSAVYLCASSLAGVSTDTQYFGPGTRLTVL.

The chain has TRBV19 and TRBJ1-6, with unresolved D. Germline CDR1 is LNHDA and CDR2 is SQIVND (reference sequence). The CDR3 sequence is 14 residues long. Trimming shortened V by 0 bases and J by 10 bases, and 10 bases separated the two germline ends. CDR3 sequence reads: CASSIDFSRSPLHF. The CDR3 bases are TGTGCCAGTAGTATAGATTTCTCTCGCTCACCCCTCCACTTT.

Worth noting for this clonotype: Compared with germline, one end of the junction differs, possibly owing to a read error. The chain combines TRBV6-4 with TRBJ1-5, with 8 bases lining up with TRBD1. CDR1 MRHNA and CDR2 SNTAGT come from the germline V gene. This CDR3 spans 9 amino acids. The CDR3: CASSQGQVF. CDR3 DNA sequence: TGTGCCAGCAGCCAGGGACAGGTTTTT.

The CDR3 region is CASSPSSPGDADTQYF. CDR3 nucleotide sequence: TGTGCCAGCAGTCCATCTAGCCCGGGGGACGCAGATACGCAGTATTTT. This rearrangement joins TRBV7-2 to TRBJ2-3; TRBD2 might be the D (6 bases). Germline V gene sequence: CDR1 SGHTA, CDR2 FQGNSA. This CDR3 is 16 amino acids long. V was pared by 6 bases and J by 4 bases, with 20 bases between. Combining the CDR3 with reference TRBV7-2 and TRBJ2-3 gives the whole variable domain GAGVSQSPSNKVTEKGKDVELRCDPISGHTALYWYRQSLGQGLEFLIYFQGNSAPDKSGLPSDRFSAERTGGSVSTLTIQRTQQEDSAVYLCASSPSSPGDADTQYFGPGTRLTVL.

The chain employs TRBV6-1 and TRBJ1-5; 8 bases map to TRBD1. The CDR3 spans 18 residues. Germline CDR1 and CDR2: MNHNS and SASEGT. After removal of 2 bases from V and 6 bases from J, the junction contained 15 bases not matched to a gene. CDR3 in amino acids: CASSEFPRAQGVGQPQHF. CDR3 coding DNA: TGTGCCAGCAGTGAATTCCCCCGGGCACAGGGGGTCGGTCAGCCCCAGCATTTT.

This chain uses TRBV27 with TRBJ1-1; D possibly corresponds to TRBD1 (5 bases). This CDR3 comprises 13 residues. Germline CDR1 and CDR2: MNHEY and SMNVEV (reference sequence). The germline V and J ends were trimmed by 5 bases and 8 bases, with 15 bases remaining between them. The CDR3 sequence is CASSAWTQGEAFF. CDR3 nucleotide sequence: TGTGCCAGCAGTGCATGGACCCAGGGAGAAGCTTTCTTT.

This clonotype has just a few counts. This chain links TRBV27 with TRBJ2-1; 10 nucleotides agree with TRBD2. V trimming: 0 bases; J trimming: 7 bases; junction bases outside the gene matches: 6. The CDR3 contains 16 residues. Per the germline V gene, CDR1 is MNHEY and CDR2 is SMNVEV (reference sequence). DNA of the CDR3: TGTGCCAGCAGTTTATCGAGCGGGAGGGTTTTGAATGAGCAGTTCTTC. This translates into CASSLSSGRVLNEQFF.

This clonotype turned up a few times. The chain is built from TRBV7-2 and TRBJ1-1; D is unresolved. The CDR3 is made up of 14 amino acids. V was cut by 0 bases and J by 1 base, with 6 bases left in between. CDR1 SGHTA and CDR2 FQGNSA come from the germline V gene. CDR3 loop: CASSLARKNTEAFF. The DNA for the CDR3 is TGTGCCAGCAGCTTAGCGCGGAAGAACACTGAAGCTTTCTTT.

This clonotype showed up just once. V usage is TRBV7-2 and J usage is TRBJ2-5; D might be TRBD2 (6 bases). V shed 2 bases and J shed 4 bases, with 14 bases lying between them. This CDR3 region has 15 residues. Per the germline V gene, CDR1 is SGHTA and CDR2 is FQGNSA. The CDR3 DNA follows: TGTGCCAGCAGCTTAATTGCGGGGAGCGTAGAGACCCAGTACTTC. Translated, it gives CASSLIAGSVETQYF.

This chain connects TRBV20-1 to TRBJ2-3; 8 bases line up with TRBD2. Germline CDR1 DFQATT, CDR2 SNEGSKA (reference sequence). V shed 3 bases and J 0 bases; nucleotides not matched to a gene: 5. The CDR3 contains 15 residues. This CDR3 is CSARGLGASTDTQYF. The CDR3 DNA is TGCAGTGCTAGGGGACTAGGCGCGAGCACAGATACGCAGTATTTT.

V is TRBV11-2 and J is TRBJ2-7; a weak D match, TRBD2 (6 bases). The germline CDR1 and CDR2 sequences are SGHAT and FQNNGV. The CDR3 spans 14 residues. Trimming took off 7 bases at V and 1 base at J, with 14 bases between the two ends. The CDR3 bases are TGTGCCAGCACCCTGGTAGCGGAATCCTACGAGCAGTACTTC. Translation gives CASTLVAESYEQYF.

This clonotype showed up just a few times. The chain recombines TRBV20-1 with TRBJ2-7, with 12 bases that match TRBD1. Germline CDR1 reads DFQATT; CDR2 reads SNEGSKA (reference sequence). The junction had 4 bases not matched to a gene; V was cut back by 2 bases and J by 2 bases. This CDR3 is 15 amino acids long. CDR3 coding DNA: TGCAGTGCTAGACCCGGGACAGGGGGCCCCTACGAGCAGTACTTC. Amino acids: CSARPGTGGPYEQYF.